A single sample is the source of the 18 T cell receptor beta chains below, sequenced in a study of blood T cell repertoires in COVID-19. Sequenced by immunoSEQ multiplex PCR; TCRdb stores in-frame clones only, minus some. The repertoire holds more than 120,000 clones, with roughly 86% as singletons. Sequencing input: peripheral blood. The receptors originated from a woman in her fifties or sixties with acute or convalescent COVID-19.

V is TRBV2 and J is TRBJ1-2; D is undetermined. The CDR3 runs to 11 residues. V dropped 6 bases and J dropped 4 bases, with 6 bases sitting between them. From germline, CDR1 is SNHLY and CDR2 FYNNEI. The CDR3 DNA follows: TGTGCCAGCAGACTTATCTATGGCTACACCTTC. The encoded protein is CASRLIYGYTF.

The V gene is TRBV7-9, the J gene TRBJ1-2; 8 bases align to TRBD1. Germline V lookup: CDR1 SEHNR, CDR2 FQNEAQ (reference sequence). This CDR3 region has 18 residues. The V and J ends lost 3 bases and 1 base, in that order; junction bases with no gene match: 13. The CDR3 region is CASSLTGERAGLNYGYTF. DNA for the CDR3: TGTGCCAGCAGCTTGACAGGGGAACGGGCAGGCCTTAACTATGGCTACACCTTC. Complete variable domain (other parts from reference TRBV7-9 and TRBJ1-2): DTGVSQNPRHKITKRGQNVTFRCDPISEHNRLYWYRQTLGQGPEFLTYFQNEAQLEKSRLLSDRFSAERPKGSFSTLEIQRTEQGDSAMYLCASSLTGERAGLNYGYTFGSGTRLTVV.

The gene calls are TRBV30 and TRBJ2-1, with 12 bases that match TRBD2. The CDR3 sequence is 15 residues long. Trimming at V came to 0 bases and at J to 8 bases, leaving 5 bases not matched to a gene. Looked up from germline, CDR1 is GTSNPN and CDR2 is SVGIG (reference sequence). The CDR3 DNA reads TGTGCCTGGAGTGTACGACTAGCGGGGGTCTATGAGCAGTTCTTC. This sequence encodes CAWSVRLAGVYEQFF. The whole variable domain, remainder taken from reference TRBV30 and TRBJ2-1, is SQTIHQWPATLVQPVGSPLSLECTVEGTSNPNLYWYRQAAGRGLQLLFYSVGIGQISSEVPQNLSASRPQDRQFILSSKKLLLSDSGFYLCAWSVRLAGVYEQFFGPGTRLTVL.

The V and J genes are TRBV20-1 and TRBJ2-1, with D hard to call. The germline V and J ends were trimmed by 3 bases and 0 bases, with 6 bases remaining between them. Germline-derived CDR1 and CDR2 are DFQATT and SNEGSKA (reference sequence). CDR3 length: 13 amino acids. The CDR3 bases are TGCAGTGCTAGTTTGAGCTCCTACAATGAGCAGTTCTTC. This gives the protein CSASLSSYNEQFF.

The chain couples TRBV10-2 to TRBJ2-2, with 11 bases aligning to TRBD2. Germline CDR1 WSHSY, CDR2 SAAADI. The V and J ends lost 7 bases and 0 bases, in that order; junction bases with no gene match: 7. The CDR3 is 17 amino acids. The CDR3 sequence is CASTPGLAETNTGELFF. The CDR3 nucleotides read TGCGCCAGCACCCCGGGACTAGCGGAAACGAACACCGGGGAGCTGTTTTTT.

The chain employs TRBV19 and TRBJ1-2; TRBD1 is a possible D gene (5 bases). The ends were cut back, 6 bases at V and 8 bases at J, with 13 bases in the middle. The CDR3 contains 12 residues. Germline V lookup: CDR1 LNHDA, CDR2 SQIVND (reference sequence). In DNA form, the CDR3 reads TGTGCCAGTAGCCCGGGGGGGGACGGCTACACCTTC. It specifies CASSPGGDGYTF.

V and J are TRBV19 and TRBJ2-7; 9 bases fit TRBD1. With 3 bases clipped from V and 2 bases from J, the junction kept 2 bases outside the gene matches. The CDR3 length is 14 residues. In germline, CDR1 is LNHDA, CDR2 SQIVND (reference sequence). CDR3 residues: CASSIRTGAYEQYF. CDR3 DNA: TGTGCCAGTAGTATTCGGACAGGGGCCTACGAGCAGTACTTC.

The chain has TRBV5-5 and TRBJ2-3; 8 nucleotides agree with TRBD2. After removal of 2 bases from V and 6 bases from J, the junction contained 8 bases not matched to a gene. Germline CDR1 reads SGHKS; CDR2 reads YYEKEE (reference sequence). This CDR3 comprises 15 residues. Written as DNA, the CDR3 is TGTGCCAGCAGCTTCCAAGGACTAGCTTTTGATACGCAGTATTTT. Its protein is CASSFQGLAFDTQYF.

V is TRBV29-1 and J is TRBJ1-1; no firm D call. Trimming left V 4 bases short and J 7 bases short, with 10 bases between. The CDR3 is 11 amino acids. Germline V gene data show CDR1 as SQVTM and CDR2 as ANQGSEA. In DNA, the CDR3 is TGCAGCGTTGGATTGGGAGGTGAAGCTTTCTTT. Translating gives CSVGLGGEAFF.

This clone was observed a single time. The chain is built from TRBV19 and TRBJ1-5; TRBD1 agrees at 8 bases. Looked up from germline, CDR1 is LNHDA and CDR2 is SQIVND (reference sequence). The CDR3 loop spans 13 amino acids. Trimming at V came to 8 bases and at J to 7 bases, leaving 7 bases not matched to a gene. The CDR3 region has the DNA TGTGCCAGTGCGGACAGGGCGAACCAGCCCCAGCATTTT. It is translated as CASADRANQPQHF.

The chain links TRBV7-9 to TRBJ1-1; D is ambiguous. CDR3 length equals 11 residues. The germline V and J ends were trimmed by 6 bases and 0 bases, with 2 bases remaining between them. Germline values: CDR1 SEHNR, CDR2 FQNEAQ (reference sequence). The CDR3 DNA reads TGTGCCAGCAGTATGAACACTGAAGCTTTCTTT. Translating it yields CASSMNTEAFF.

The chain recombines TRBV10-2 with TRBJ1-2; 8 bases are a match to TRBD1. The V gene end was trimmed by 2 bases and the J gene end by 8 bases; junction bases not matched to a gene: 7. Germline V CDR1 and CDR2: WSHSY, SAAADI. The CDR3 extends over 14 amino acids. The CDR3 region has the DNA TGCGCCAGCAGTGAGCAGGGACAGGCGGAAGGCTACACCTTC. Its protein is CASSEQGQAEGYTF.

Here the CDR3 DNA reads TGTGCCAGTGGACAGGCGACACAAGAGACCCAGTACTTC. As protein: CASGQATQETQYF. This chain joins TRBV19 and TRBJ2-5; TRBD1 agrees at 7 bases. Trimming took 8 bases from V and 2 from J; bases not matched to a gene: 5. Per germline, CDR1 LNHDA and CDR2 SQIVND (reference sequence). This CDR3 spans 13 amino acids.

This chain uses TRBV6-5 with TRBJ1-2, with 9 bases fitting TRBD1. The CDR3 is made up of 11 amino acids. CDR1 and CDR2 from the germline V gene are MNHEY and SVGAGI. J lost 8 bases, V lost 10 bases, and 5 bases had no gene match. CDR3 sequence reads: CAIQGAEGYTF. The CDR3 nucleotides read TGTGCCATACAGGGGGCAGAAGGCTACACCTTC.

The J gene is TRBJ2-1, the V gene TRBV24-1; D gene uncertain. This CDR3 contains 17 residues. The germline V gene encodes CDR1 KGHDR and CDR2 SFDVKD. The V gene lost 3 bases and the J gene lost 2 bases, with 16 bases spanning the gap. In DNA, the CDR3 is TGTGCCACCAGTGATGGCCCTGGTGCGGCTACCTACAATGAGCAGTTCTTC. It yields the protein CATSDGPGAATYNEQFF.

The chain employs TRBV18 and TRBJ1-4; TRBD1 aligns across 7 bases. Germline trimming cut 3 bases from V and 0 bases from J; bases unmatched to any gene: 4. This CDR3 is built from 16 residues. Germline CDR1 and CDR2: KGHSH and LQKENI. The CDR3 sequence: CASSPGQRATNEKLFF. CDR3 DNA: TGTGCCAGCTCACCGGGACAGCGGGCAACTAATGAAAAACTGTTTTTT.

This clone came up once. This sequence joins TRBV5-1 and TRBJ2-1; D is uncertain. Germline loops: CDR1 SGHRS, CDR2 YFSETQ. Trimming shortened V by 2 bases and J by 2 bases, and 8 bases separated the two germline ends. The CDR3 loop spans 14 amino acids. DNA of the CDR3: TGCGCCAGCAGCTTAAGTCAGGCCTACAATGAGCAGTTCTTC. Protein product: CASSLSQAYNEQFF.

The chain is built from TRBV21-1 and TRBJ2-3; whether TRBD1, the table's D call, matches the DNA was not checked. TRBV21-1 is a pseudogene. The CDR3 loop spans 14 amino acids. The CDR3 DNA is TGTGCCAGCAGCAAAGGGGCGATCACAGATACGCAGTATTTT. Its protein product is CASSKGAITDTQYF.